This is a list of T cell receptor beta chains from one sample in a study of blood T cell repertoires in COVID-19. Sequencing was performed with immunoSEQ multiplex PCR; in TCRdb, only in-frame clones are kept and a portion is missing. The sample gives about 140,000 clones, about 80% of which show up once; over 5% is in the top ten. Sequenced material: peripheral blood. Receptors originate from a human donor in a cohort sampled during active COVID-19. The CDR3 runs from the conserved cysteine through the conserved F or W. D genes are given only for firm matches. Not every row has a clone size; where given, it reads once, few, many or a size class.

TRBJ1-1,.,.,TRBV5-1,CASSLDARSNTEAFF,TGCGCCAGCAGCTTGGACGCTAGATCGAACACTGAAGCTTTCTTT
TRBJ2-1,.,.,TRBV4-3,CASSQEGVEQFF,TGCGCCAGCAGCCAAGAAGGAGTTGAGCAGTTCTTC
TRBJ2-7,.,few,TRBV5-4,CASSLSTGRYEQYF,TGTGCCAGCAGCTTGAGTACAGGGCGGTACGAGCAGTACTTC
TRBJ2-4,.,.,TRBV5-1,CASSYGQFERLAKNIQYF,TGCGCCAGCAGCTATGGACAGTTCGAAAGACTAGCCAAAAACATTCAGTACTTC
TRBJ2-5,TRBD2,.,TRBV7-2,CASSLGGLAGETQYF,TGTGCCAGCAGCTTAGGGGGACTAGCCGGAGAGACCCAGTACTTC
TRBJ2-3,TRBD2,.,TRBV5-4,CASSLAAGDTQYF,TGTGCCAGCAGCTTGGCAGCGGGGGATACGCAGTATTTT
TRBJ1-2,.,.,TRBV30,CAWSAPPTGPYGYTF,TGTGCCTGGAGTGCCCCTCCCACAGGGCCCTATGGCTACACCTTC
TRBJ2-5,.,.,TRBV19,CASSMGGWETQYF,TGTGCCAGTAGTATGGGCGGGTGGGAGACCCAGTACTTC
TRBJ2-5,TRBD2,once,TRBV7-8,CASSLGGGETQYF,TGTGCCAGCAGCCTTGGGGGAGGGGAGACCCAGTACTTC
TRBJ2-3,TRBD2,.,TRBV5-4,CASSPTSGGGTDTQYF,TGTGCCAGCAGCCCCACTAGCGGGGGGGGCACAGATACGCAGTATTTT
TRBJ2-1,.,.,TRBV7-6,CASSLALGPSNEQFF,TGTGCCAGCAGCTTAGCACTAGGTCCCTCCAATGAGCAGTTCTTC